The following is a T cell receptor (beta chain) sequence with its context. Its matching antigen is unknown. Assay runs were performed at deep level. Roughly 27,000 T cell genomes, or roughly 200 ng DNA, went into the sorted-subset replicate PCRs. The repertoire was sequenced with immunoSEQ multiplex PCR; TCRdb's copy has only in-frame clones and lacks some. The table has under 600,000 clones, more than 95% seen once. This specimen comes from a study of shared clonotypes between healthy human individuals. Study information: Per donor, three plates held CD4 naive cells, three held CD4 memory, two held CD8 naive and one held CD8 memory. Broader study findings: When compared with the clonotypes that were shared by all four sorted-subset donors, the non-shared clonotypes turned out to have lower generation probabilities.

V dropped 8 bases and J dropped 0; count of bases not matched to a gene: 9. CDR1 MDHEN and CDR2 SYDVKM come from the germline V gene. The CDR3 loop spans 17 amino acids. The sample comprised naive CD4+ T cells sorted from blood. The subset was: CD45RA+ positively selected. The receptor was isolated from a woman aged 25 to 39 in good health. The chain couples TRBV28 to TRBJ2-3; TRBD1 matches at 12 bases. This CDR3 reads CASGTGGYLTSTDTQYF. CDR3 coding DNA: TGTGCCAGCGGGACAGGGGGCTATCTCACAAGCACAGATACGCAGTATTTT.